Sequencing of this T cell receptor (beta chain) was carried out in a study of cytomegalovirus exposure and HLA in healthy donors. Study details: There were roughly 80 million unique TCRs (from HLA-typed donors) in an early data release.

This PCR relied on a set of 60 Vbeta primers and 13 Jbeta primers. Libraries were prepared by immunoSEQ multiplex PCR; TCRdb keeps only in-frame clonotypes and omits some of them. The table records about 98,000 clones, roughly 70% of them present only once. Sequencing was carried out using PBMCs. The sequence was obtained from a man in his fifties in good health and CMV-seronegative.

The CDR3 loop is CASSLDRGGGGAGDTQYF. In DNA form, the CDR3 reads TGTGCCAGCAGCTTAGATCGCGGAGGCGGGGGGGCCGGAGATACGCAGTATTTT. This chain connects TRBV11-2 to TRBJ2-3; 9 nucleotides line up with TRBD2. The CDR3 spans 18 residues. Germline trimming cut 0 bases from V and 5 bases from J; bases unmatched to any gene: 12. Germline-derived CDR1 and CDR2 are SGHAT and FQNNGV.